The sequence of this T cell receptor beta chain was determined in a study of Ad26.COV2.S vaccination and SARS-CoV-2 variants. Whole-study context: Vaccine-arm donor from the placebo-controlled COV1001 Ad26.COV2.S trial. Ad26.COV2.S was injected intramuscularly once or twice, 56 days apart. Study results and limitations: While placebo recipients had lower spike-specific TCR breadth, vaccine recipients had more.

This CDR3 comprises 18 residues. Germline V lookup: CDR1 SEHNR, CDR2 FQNEAQ (reference sequence). With V trimmed by 7 bases and J by 0 bases, 13 bases remained unmatched. The treatment is: about 20 received Ad26.COV2.S at low or high dose, single or two shots; about 5 received placebo; per-sample allocation not given. Specimens were obtained on day 63 following the first vaccine or placebo injection. In the case of this clone: Its antigen remains unidentified.

Clones were read by immunoSEQ multiplex PCR, and TCRdb kept only the in-frame ones, dropping some. Of 350,000 to 600,000 clones in the sample, roughly nine tenths were seen once. The rearrangement joins TRBV7-9 to TRBJ2-1; 9 nucleotides agree with TRBD2. The receptor's source is a person aged 18-65 years who received the Ad26.COV2.S COVID-19 vaccine or a placebo. The sequencing here drew on peripheral blood, taken in a trial of Ad26.COV2.S vaccine versus placebo. CDR3 loop: CASTSTSGLVGSYNEQFF. For the CDR3, the DNA is TGTGCCAGCACCTCCACTAGCGGGCTGGTAGGCTCCTACAATGAGCAGTTCTTC.